This passage covers 4 T cell receptor beta chains from one sample sequenced in a study of blood T cell repertoires in COVID-19. The repertoire was sequenced with immunoSEQ multiplex PCR; TCRdb's copy has only in-frame clones and lacks some. The table records around 100,000 clones, about 85% of them present only once. Sequencing was carried out using peripheral blood. The receptor source for this set is a human donor in a cohort sampled during active COVID-19.

The gene calls are TRBV19 and TRBJ1-6; a possible D gene is TRBD1 (6 bases). Germline V gene data show CDR1 as LNHDA and CDR2 as SQIVND (reference sequence). The length of the CDR3 is 16 residues. Trimming removed 8 bases from V and 4 bases from J, with 18 bases in between. The CDR3 spells CASRSRGSRYNSPLHF. CDR3 DNA: TGTGCCAGTCGATCCAGGGGATCTAGGTATAATTCACCCCTCCACTTT.

J is TRBJ1-1 and V is TRBV5-6; D gene ambiguous. Trimming pared 0 bases from V and 1 base from J, leaving 7 bases between. The CDR3 has 14 residues. The germline V gene has CDR1 SGHDT and CDR2 YYEEEE. The CDR3, as DNA: TGTGCCAGCAGCTTGGCTCACGGGAACACTGAAGCTTTCTTT. This gives the protein CASSLAHGNTEAFF.

This chain uses TRBV11-2 with TRBJ1-3, with TRBD1 as a possible D gene (5 bases). The CDR3 has 16 residues. Germline V gene sequence: CDR1 SGHAT, CDR2 FQNNGV. The V end was cut by 7 bases, the J end by 0 bases, with 16 bases between. The CDR3 coding sequence is TGTGCCAGCAAAAGGACATACTGGGACTCTGGAAACACCATATATTTT. It translates to CASKRTYWDSGNTIYF.

This chain uses TRBV30 with TRBJ2-5, with 9 bases matching TRBD1. The germline V gene has CDR1 GTSNPN and CDR2 SVGIG (reference sequence). The CDR3 spans 17 residues. Losses at the gene ends were 0 bases for V and 8 bases for J; bases not matched to a gene: 16. CDR3 residues: CAWSVPHSPGQGYTQYF. As DNA, the CDR3 is TGTGCCTGGAGTGTACCCCACTCCCCGGGACAGGGATACACCCAGTACTTC.